This TCR beta chain was found in a study of PD-1 blockade in classical Hodgkin lymphoma. On this clone itself: Its antigen remains unidentified.

Study-wide results and caveats: Relapsed/refractory patients reportedly had lower baseline diversity than newly diagnosed patients. Complete responders' baseline diversity resembled that of newly diagnosed patients. A significant rise in TCR diversity was seen by C4D1 for CD4+ cells but not for CD8+ cells.

Per germline, CDR1 KGHSH and CDR2 LQKENI. CDR3 length: 15 amino acids. V trimming: 4 bases; J trimming: 2 bases; junction bases outside the gene matches: 3. Repertoires were generated with immunoSEQ multiplex PCR, while TCRdb's copy carries only in-frame clones and drops some. This repertoire shows fewer than 40,000 clones, 80% to 90% found once; its top ten account for over 0.75%. Specified time point: cycle 4 day 1 (C4D1), after more than five weeks of nivolumab. The patients all showed relapse after autologous stem cell transplantation, while their brentuximab vedotin exposure varied. Purified CD4+ T cells were obtained from thawed PBMCs through magnetic negative selection.

The gene calls are TRBV18 and TRBJ1-4; 8 bases fit TRBD1. The TCR comes from a human donor with classical Hodgkin lymphoma. The sample in question was CD4+ T cells from blood, obtained before the fourth cycle of nivolumab. The CDR3 DNA follows: TGTGCCAGCTCACTTGGACAGGGCACTAATGAAAAACTGTTTTTT. Its protein is CASSLGQGTNEKLFF.